Each of the 18 T cell receptor beta chains below was sequenced from the same sample in a study of molecular identifiers for immune sequencing clone quantification. TCRdb fed the PCR reads into MiXCR, producing one record per CDR3 protein. Of about 330,000 distinct CDR3 sequences in the sample, roughly 23% were seen once. The sample consisted of naive CD8+ T cells from blood, with Jurkat cell RNA spiked in. The subset is: FACS-sorted CD8+CD4-CCR7+CD45RA+ naive T cells. The origin of the receptors is a human donor in good health. Some libraries in this study had Jurkat cell RNA spiked in.

This clonotype was picked up many times. The chain has TRBV7-9 and TRBJ2-3, with 7 positions matching TRBD2. Germline V lookup: CDR1 SEHNR, CDR2 FQNEAQ (reference sequence). The CDR3 runs 15 residues. The V segment lost 5 bases and the J segment 4 bases; nucleotides outside the gene matches: 9. CDR3: CASSQAGGSPDTQYF. The CDR3, as DNA: TGTGCCAGCAGCCAGGCGGGCGGGAGTCCAGATACGCAGTATTTT. The whole variable domain, filled in from reference TRBV7-9 and TRBJ2-3, reads DTGVSQNPRHKITKRGQNVTFRCDPISEHNRLYWYRQTLGQGPEFLTYFQNEAQLEKSRLLSDRFSAERPKGSFSTLEIQRTEQGDSAMYLCASSQAGGSPDTQYFGPGTRLTVL.

Many counts were recorded for this clonotype. The rearrangement joins TRBV28 to TRBJ1-2; TRBD1 agrees at 7 bases. The ends lost 6 bases at V and 3 bases at J; junction bases unmatched: 13. This CDR3 region has 16 residues. Looked up from germline, CDR1 is MDHEN and CDR2 is SYDVKM. The CDR3 region has the DNA TGTGCCAGCAGCTCGATCCCCAGGACAGGAGACTATGGCTACACCTTC. Its protein is CASSSIPRTGDYGYTF.

V gene TRBV20-1 combines with J gene TRBJ1-6; TRBD1 matches at 11 bases. Trimming at V came to 0 bases and at J to 11 bases, leaving 12 bases not matched to a gene. The germline V gene encodes CDR1 DFQATT and CDR2 SNEGSKA (reference sequence). This CDR3 is 17 amino acids long. CDR3 residues: CSARDLDRGRSSAPLHF. The CDR3, as DNA: TGCAGTGCTAGAGATTTGGACAGGGGGCGAAGCAGCGCACCCCTCCACTTT.

The J gene is TRBJ2-1, the V gene TRBV6-6; D call uncertain. The germline CDR1 and CDR2 sequences are MNHNY and SVGAGI (reference sequence). This CDR3 is 13 amino acids long. The ends were cut back, 6 bases at V and 8 bases at J, with 14 bases in the middle. CDR3 nucleotide sequence: TGTGCCAGCAGGAGACCATCTCGGGATGAGCAGTTCTTC. Its translation is CASRRPSRDEQFF.

Ten or more counts support this clonotype. The J gene is TRBJ2-5, the V gene TRBV20-1; 10 bases match TRBD1. J lost 4 bases, V lost 0 bases, and 5 bases had no gene match. The CDR3 extends over 15 amino acids. The germline V gene encodes CDR1 DFQATT and CDR2 SNEGSKA (reference sequence). This chain's CDR3 is CSARDGGQGRETQYF. DNA for the CDR3: TGCAGTGCTAGAGATGGGGGACAGGGGCGAGAGACCCAGTACTTC.

With regard to this clonotype: A much more abundant neighbour one base away suggests this may be a read error. The conserved closing phenylalanine or tryptophan is absent in this CDR3, likely reflecting a read error. The chain couples TRBV6-5 to TRBJ2-1, with TRBD1 identical over 8 bases. This CDR3 spans 14 amino acids. CDR1 and CDR2 from the germline V gene are MNHEY and SVGAGI. V shed 6 bases, J shed 8 bases, and the junction held 9 bases outside the gene matches. CDR3 protein: CASSPDRGRDEQFS. In DNA, the CDR3 is TGTGCCAGCAGCCCTGACAGGGGCAGGGATGAGCAGTTCTCC.

This clonotype was detected ten times or more. The CDR3 DNA reads as TGCAGCGTTGAAATTAGCGCTAGCGGGGGGTTCACAGATACGCAGTATTTT. Translated: CSVEISASGGFTDTQYF. J is TRBJ2-3 and V is TRBV29-1, with TRBD2 matching 11 bases. This CDR3 contains 17 residues. CDR1 is SQVTM, CDR2 ANQGSEA, per germline. V lost 2 bases and J lost 2; bases outside the gene matches: 9.

This clonotype was observed many times. This chain uses TRBV7-9 with TRBJ2-7; 7 nucleotides align to TRBD2. The V and J ends lost 0 bases and 3 bases, in that order; junction bases with no gene match: 11. This CDR3 has 17 residues. CDR1 and CDR2 (germline): SEHNR, FQNEAQ (reference sequence). The CDR3: CASSLAAAGGSSYEQYF. CDR3 coding DNA: TGTGCCAGCAGCTTAGCCGCCGCGGGCGGGAGTAGCTACGAGCAGTACTTC.

The chain joins TRBV11-2 to TRBJ2-1; the D is unclear. This CDR3 comprises 16 residues. Germline-derived CDR1 and CDR2 are SGHAT and FQNNGV. Trimming took off 3 bases at V and 3 bases at J, with 15 bases between the two ends. In DNA, the CDR3 is TGTGCCAGCAGCTTCCTTCAAATCTCCGGCTACAATGAGCAGTTCTTC. This translates into CASSFLQISGYNEQFF. The whole variable domain, remainder taken from reference TRBV11-2 and TRBJ2-1, is EAGVAQSPRYKIIEKRQSVAFWCNPISGHATLYWYQQILGQGPKLLIQFQNNGVVDDSQLPKDRFSAERLKGVDSTLKIQPAKLEDSAVYLCASSFLQISGYNEQFFGPGTRLTVL.

In DNA form, the CDR3 reads TGTGCCAGCAGCGAAACCGGGACTAGCGGGAGTGGTACGCAGTATTTT. Protein: CASSETGTSGSGTQYF. The chain uses TRBV12-3 or TRBV12-4 and TRBJ2-3; TRBD2 agrees at 14 bases. There are 16 residues in the CDR3. V trimming: 6 bases; J trimming: 8 bases; junction bases outside the gene matches: 10.

As to this clonotype: One base away lies a much larger clone, so this may be a sequencing read error. The rearrangement joins TRBV4-3 to TRBJ2-7; 9 bases are shared with TRBD1. The CDR3 has 14 residues. The V segment lost 4 bases and the J segment 7 bases; nucleotides outside the gene matches: 8. CDR1 and CDR2 from the germline V gene are LGHNA and YSLEER. Here the CDR3 reads CASSPCTGGGEQYF. For the CDR3, the DNA is TGCGCCAGCAGCCCCTGCACAGGGGGCGGGGAGCAGTACTTC.

This clonotype was found a few times. The chain combines TRBV3-1 with TRBJ2-4; D unresolved. CDR3 size: 20 residues. Trimming left V 0 bases short and J 1 base short, with 22 bases between. CDR1 is LGHDT and CDR2 is YNNKEL in the germline V gene (reference sequence). The CDR3 here is CASSQDSGRWRLDAKNIQYF. The CDR3 nucleotides read TGTGCCAGCAGCCAAGATTCTGGCCGCTGGCGCTTAGACGCCAAAAACATTCAGTACTTC.

This clonotype was detected a few times. The rearrangement joins TRBV4-3 to TRBJ2-7; TRBD1 matches 10 bases. The length of the CDR3 is 18 residues. Germline lookup yields CDR1 LGHNA and CDR2 YSLEER. The V and J ends lost 2 bases and 7 bases, in that order; junction bases with no gene match: 17. The CDR3 here is CASSQWADGTGVPGEQYF. CDR3 DNA sequence: TGCGCCAGCAGCCAATGGGCGGACGGGACAGGGGTCCCCGGGGAGCAGTACTTC.

This clonotype was detected a few times. J is TRBJ2-7 and V is TRBV27; 9 nucleotides align to TRBD1. Germline trimming cut 5 bases from V and 6 bases from J; bases unmatched to any gene: 11. The CDR3 runs 15 residues. Germline V gene lookup returns CDR1 MNHEY and CDR2 SMNVEV (reference sequence). CDR3 sequence (DNA): TGTGCCAGCAGTGGGATACGGGACAGGGCGGTCGAGCAGTACTTC. Encoded protein: CASSGIRDRAVEQYF.

This chain uses TRBV15 with TRBJ2-3; TRBD2 matches 11 bases. The V gene's germline CDR1 is LNHNV and CDR2 YYDKDF (reference sequence). This CDR3 comprises 19 residues. With V trimmed by 1 base and J by 4 bases, 13 bases remained unmatched. This CDR3 is CATSRVPPLTSGRPDTQYF. As DNA, the CDR3 is TGTGCCACCAGCAGAGTTCCCCCTCTCACTAGCGGGAGACCAGATACGCAGTATTTT.

This chain uses TRBV7-9 with TRBJ2-3; no firm D call. The CDR3 sequence is 15 residues long. Germline CDR1 reads SEHNR; CDR2 reads FQNEAQ (reference sequence). Between the trimmed V and J ends, which lost 1 base and 0 bases, there was a span of 8 bases. The DNA of the CDR3 is TGTGCCAGCAGCTTAGTTCCTATGAGCACAGATACGCAGTATTTT. Translating it yields CASSLVPMSTDTQYF.

There are a few counts of this clonotype. The rearrangement uses TRBV7-2 and TRBJ2-5; D unclear. Deletions cut 4 bases from V and 5 bases from J, with 14 bases between. The length of the CDR3 is 14 residues. The V gene's germline CDR1 is SGHTA and CDR2 FQGNSA. The CDR3 reads CASSSPGTPETQYF. For the CDR3, the DNA is TGTGCCAGCAGCTCCCCGGGCACCCCGGAGACCCAGTACTTC.

About this clonotype itself: One end of the junction is discordant with germline, which a read error may explain. V gene TRBV6-5 combines with J gene TRBJ2-7; a weak D match, TRBD2 (5 bases). The CDR3 sequence is 13 residues long. The V gene's germline CDR1 is MNHEY and CDR2 SVGAGI. DNA of the CDR3: TGTGCCAGCGGTTACTGGGTCAGCGGCGAGCAGTACTTC. This translates into CASGYWVSGEQYF.